The clone carrying this T cell receptor (beta chain) was counted once. The V gene's germline CDR1 is LGHNA and CDR2 YSLEER. The CDR3 runs 14 residues. V lost 0 bases and J 4 bases, leaving 9 bases between the germline ends. These data come from a study of blood T cell repertoires in COVID-19. Study-level background: In each case, the material was cDNA or gDNA derived from T cells, B-cell-depleted T cells, or PBMCs.

Cohort assignment relied on participant-reported clinical history. Under the authors' procedure: Scientists estimated how many nucleated cells there were by amplifying reference gene primers. Sequencing was performed with immunoSEQ multiplex PCR; in TCRdb, only in-frame clones are kept and a portion is missing. V and J calls plus clone size are reproduced from that table; the DNA served to infer D and trimming. The table records about 480,000 clones, 88% of them present only once. The receptor was derived from a woman aged 40-49 years who had recovered from COVID-19. The gene calls are TRBV4-3 and TRBJ1-2; no clear D gene. Sample: PBMCs or T cells enriched from blood (not recorded which). The CDR3 DNA sequence: TGCGCCAGCAGCCAAGAGTCACACCGCTATGGCTACACCTTC. It encodes CASSQESHRYGYTF.